One and the same sample provided the 16 T cell receptor beta chains below, sequenced in a study of control samples from healthy donors and cancer patients. The method was immunoSEQ multiplex PCR; TCRdb's version includes in-frame clones alone and lacks a portion of them. The sample spans approximately 190,000 clones; the ten largest clones claim 2.2%. The sequenced sample was blood. These receptors originate from a woman in her 30s in good health.

The gene calls are TRBV16 and TRBJ1-5, with D hard to call. Germline V lookup: CDR1 KGHSY, CDR2 FQNENV. The CDR3 length is 13 residues. V dropped 3 bases and J dropped 7 bases, with 10 bases sitting between them. The CDR3 sequence is CASSHPAGQPQHF. The CDR3 nucleotides are TGTGCCAGCAGCCACCCGGCGGGCCAGCCCCAGCATTTT.

The V call is TRBV30, the J call TRBJ1-6; 8 nucleotides align to TRBD1. CDR3 length: 13 amino acids. After removal of 3 bases from V and 9 bases from J, the junction contained 4 bases not matched to a gene. Germline V gives CDR1 GTSNPN, CDR2 SVGIG (reference sequence). Here the CDR3 reads CAWRDRAVSPLHF. The CDR3 nucleotides are TGTGCCTGGAGGGACAGGGCCGTTTCACCCCTCCACTTT.

The rearrangement uses TRBV3-1 (or the pseudogene TRBV3-2) and TRBJ1-4, with 8 bases aligning to TRBD1. CDR3 size: 15 residues. Germline loops: CDR1 LGHDT, CDR2 YNNKEL (reference sequence). Trimming removed 1 base from V and 7 bases from J; junction bases left unmatched: 5. The CDR3 spells CASSQADRESEKLFF. The CDR3, as DNA: TGTGCCAGCAGCCAAGCGGACAGGGAGAGTGAAAAACTGTTTTTT.

CDR3 protein: CASSDVRGRGQHF. CDR3 bases: TGTGCCAGCAGTGACGTAAGGGGCCGGGGCCAGCATTTT. The rearrangement joins TRBV6-1 to TRBJ1-5, with D perhaps matching TRBD1 (5 bases). This CDR3 contains 13 residues. CDR1 and CDR2 from the germline V gene are MNHNS and SASEGT. The V end was cut by 3 bases, the J end by 12 bases, with 15 bases between.

The chain has TRBV5-1 and TRBJ1-2; 9 nucleotides agree with TRBD1. CDR3 length equals 14 residues. Looked up from germline, CDR1 is SGHRS and CDR2 is YFSETQ. V dropped 3 bases and J dropped 3; count of bases not matched to a gene: 3. The CDR3 region is CASSWDRVDYGYTF. In DNA form, the CDR3 reads TGCGCCAGCAGCTGGGACAGGGTGGACTATGGCTACACCTTC.

The J gene is TRBJ1-1, the V gene TRBV7-9; D gene uncertain. Deletions cut 1 base from V and 3 bases from J, with 3 bases between. The CDR3 spans 12 residues. Germline loops: CDR1 SEHNR, CDR2 FQNEAQ (reference sequence). The CDR3 spells CASSLEDTEAFF. CDR3 nucleotides: TGTGCCAGCAGCTTAGAGGACACTGAAGCTTTCTTT. Filled out from reference TRBV7-9 and TRBJ1-1, the complete variable domain reads DTGVSQNPRHKITKRGQNVTFRCDPISEHNRLYWYRQTLGQGPEFLTYFQNEAQLEKSRLLSDRFSAERPKGSFSTLEIQRTEQGDSAMYLCASSLEDTEAFFGQGTRLTVV.

The V call is TRBV14, the J call TRBJ2-7; weak D call: TRBD2 (6 bases). Trimming took off 4 bases at V and 2 bases at J, with 18 bases between the two ends. Germline CDR1 SGHDN, CDR2 FVKESK. The CDR3 consists of 16 residues. The CDR3 is CASSPLSLRGAYEQYF. The CDR3 nucleotides read TGTGCCAGCAGCCCTCTAAGTTTGCGGGGTGCCTACGAGCAGTACTTC.

The gene calls are TRBV7-2 and TRBJ2-4, with 11 positions matching TRBD2. CDR1 SGHTA and CDR2 FQGNSA come from the germline V gene. The CDR3 is 15 residues long. The J segment lost 8 bases and the V segment lost 4 bases, leaving 7 bases of the junction unmatched. The CDR3 spells CASSSVAGGRDIQYF. CDR3 sequence (DNA): TGTGCCAGCAGCTCCGTAGCGGGGGGGCGGGACATTCAGTACTTC. Looking up the rest from reference TRBV7-2 and TRBJ2-4 gives the full variable domain: GAGVSQSPSNKVTEKGKDVELRCDPISGHTALYWYRQSLGQGLEFLIYFQGNSAPDKSGLPSDRFSAERTGGSVSTLTIQRTQQEDSAVYLCASSSVAGGRDIQYFGAGTRLSVL.

The genes are TRBV28 and TRBJ2-7, with 7 bases aligning to TRBD1. Germline V CDR1 and CDR2: MDHEN, SYDVKM. This CDR3 has 13 residues. V lost 7 bases, J lost 0 bases, and 3 bases stayed unmatched. CDR3 coding DNA: TGTGCCAGCACGGGACAGAACTCCTACGAGCAGTACTTC. Translation: CASTGQNSYEQYF.

V and J are TRBV27 and TRBJ2-4; no clear D gene. Trimming took 0 bases from V and 8 from J, leaving 11 bases between them. Germline values: CDR1 MNHEY, CDR2 SMNVEV (reference sequence). The CDR3 is 14 residues long. CDR3 region: CASSLSAPHDIQYF. In DNA form, the CDR3 reads TGTGCCAGCAGTTTATCGGCACCCCATGACATTCAGTACTTC.

The CDR3 here is CASGRRTAYEQYF. The CDR3 coding sequence is TGTGCCAGCGGAAGACGGACAGCCTACGAGCAGTACTTC. The chain employs TRBV27 and TRBJ2-7, with D possibly TRBD1 on 6 matching bases. The V end lost 8 bases, the J end lost 2 bases, and 13 bases lay between the germline ends. This CDR3 contains 13 residues. CDR1 MNHEY and CDR2 SMNVEV come from the germline V gene (reference sequence).

The rearrangement uses TRBV5-1 and TRBJ2-1, with 7 bases matching TRBD1. This CDR3 region has 15 residues. CDR1 is SGHRS and CDR2 is YFSETQ in the germline V gene. V was pared by 4 bases and J by 2 bases, with 6 bases of the junction left unmatched. The CDR3 loop reads CASSQDRAAYNEQFF. DNA for the CDR3: TGCGCCAGCAGCCAAGACAGGGCTGCCTACAATGAGCAGTTCTTC.

The chain uses TRBV27 and TRBJ1-1; no clear D gene. CDR1 is MNHEY and CDR2 is SMNVEV in the germline V gene (reference sequence). Trimming pared 6 bases from V and 1 base from J, leaving 9 bases between. CDR3 length: 13 amino acids. The CDR3 nucleotides read TGTGCCAGCAGGACTCGGGAGAACACTGAAGCTTTCTTT. This translates into CASRTRENTEAFF.

The V call is TRBV11-3, the J call TRBJ2-1, with D maybe TRBD2 (5 bases). V lost 6 bases and J lost 7, with 10 bases in between. Germline assignment: CDR1 SGHNT and CDR2 YENEEA. This CDR3 contains 12 residues. This chain's CDR3 is CASSSGRNEQFF. Written as DNA, the CDR3 is TGTGCCAGCAGTTCGGGAAGGAATGAGCAGTTCTTC.

The chain joins TRBV24-1 to TRBJ2-7; D gene uncertain. Trimming stripped 3 bases from V and 4 bases from J, with 9 bases between. The CDR3 length is 13 residues. Germline V lookup: CDR1 KGHDR, CDR2 SFDVKD. In nucleotides, the CDR3 is TGTGCCACCAGTGATGGACGGCTTTACGAGCAGTACTTC. Protein product: CATSDGRLYEQYF.

The chain has TRBV11-3 and TRBJ1-1; D not certain. The CDR3 length is 13 residues. Germline assignment: CDR1 SGHNT and CDR2 YENEEA. The V end lost 4 bases, the J end lost 2 bases, and 8 bases lay between the germline ends. The CDR3 sequence is CASSSQVNTEAFF. DNA for the CDR3: TGTGCCAGCAGCTCTCAAGTAAACACTGAAGCTTTCTTT.